This T cell receptor beta chain was documented in a study of glioma-infiltrating T cells after dendritic cell vaccination. Study at large: Between about 2002 and 2012, patients got autologous tumor lysate-pulsed dendritic cell vaccines.

Trimming cost V 6 bases and J 2 bases; bases outside gene matches: 4. The CDR3 has 14 amino acids. The germline CDR1 and CDR2 sequences are SNHLY and FYNNEI. The PCR used 60 V beta and 13 J beta primers. Assay used: immunoSEQ multiplex PCR; TCRdb lists only in-frame clones, some missing. Seen here are 80,000 to 100,000 clones, around three quarters observed once, and the top ten hold almost 6%. Selection required adequate fresh-frozen tumor tissue plus more than two years' survival data. This specimen was blood, taken before dendritic cell vaccination. The rearrangement joins TRBV2 to TRBJ2-5; TRBD2 aligns across 9 bases. This clonotype was obtained from a human donor with glioblastoma. As DNA, the CDR3 is TGTGCCAGCAGCTCTCTAGCGGGGCAAGAGACCCAGTACTTC. This gives the protein CASSSLAGQETQYF.